This entry features one T cell receptor beta chain sequence. Its antigen is unknown. Other DNA sequences in this sample translate to the same CDR3. Trimming at V came to 2 bases and at J to 4 bases, leaving 2 bases not matched to a gene. The CDR3 contains 14 residues. CDR1 is KGHSH and CDR2 is LQKENI in the germline V gene. Donors, healthy HIV-negative adults, lacked recent acute infections or vaccinations. This sample was taken from a study of shared clonotypes between healthy human individuals. Study results and limitations: Rarefaction revealed incomplete sorted-subset sequencing despite large depth. A handful of donors shared 4.5% to 6.5% of their naive CD4 clonotypes.

Method: immunoSEQ multiplex PCR; TCRdb's copy keeps in-frame clones and lacks some. The table includes millions of clones, 85% to 95% detected once. The receptor was derived from a man between 18 and 29 years old in good health. This chain joins TRBV18 and TRBJ2-1; TRBD1 agrees at 7 bases. Input material: naive CD4+ T cells sorted from blood. Subset reported: CD45RA+ positively selected. The CDR3 sequence: CASSPRQGYNEQFF. The CDR3 region has the DNA TGTGCCAGCTCACCAAGACAGGGTTACAATGAGCAGTTCTTC.